This T cell receptor (beta chain) was sequenced for a study of CD8 T cells in ankylosing spondylitis. Per germline, CDR1 DFQATT and CDR2 SNEGSKA (reference sequence). The trim removed 0 bases at V and 6 bases at J, leaving 8 bases unmatched. The CDR3 runs 15 residues. This clonotype was detected ten times or more. MiXCR, run by TCRdb on the 5' RACE reads, gives a single entry per CDR3 protein. The table has 150,000 or so distinct CDR3 sequences, roughly 10% seen once. The sequenced sample consisted of blood, either unsorted or a sorted T cell fraction (not recorded which). The gene calls are TRBV20-1 and TRBJ2-7; TRBD1 matches at 10 bases. This receptor was identified in a female donor with ankylosing spondylitis or in good health (not recorded which). The CDR3 spells CSARDMGQGFSEQYF. As DNA, the CDR3 is TGCAGTGCTAGAGATATGGGACAGGGGTTTAGCGAGCAGTACTTC.